These 26 T cell receptor beta chains share one sample of origin, sequenced in a study of beta chain features in type 1 diabetes. Of the isolated RNA, all was reverse transcribed, and so the sequenced material was expressed TCRB transcripts. The table came from immunoSEQ multiplex PCR; TCRdb's copy has only in-frame clones and leaves some out. The sample includes under 300,000 clones, 25% to 30% seen only once; the top ten take more than 3%. The specimen sequenced was central memory CD4+ T cells from blood. These receptors came from a man in his thirties or forties in good health.

Only a few counts were recorded for this clone. The chain is built from TRBV7-8 and TRBJ1-2; 8 bases align to TRBD1. The CDR3 length is 14 residues. The V gene's germline CDR1 is SGHVS and CDR2 FQNEAQ. Trimming removed 1 base from V and 3 bases from J; junction bases left unmatched: 1. CDR3 sequence: CASSLGGQDYGYTF. In DNA, the CDR3 is TGTGCCAGCAGCTTAGGGGGACAGGACTATGGCTACACCTTC.

This chain joins TRBV2 and TRBJ2-7; tentative D call: TRBD2 (5 bases). V lost 5 bases and J lost 0, with 14 bases in between. The germline V gene encodes CDR1 SNHLY and CDR2 FYNNEI. The CDR3 consists of 15 residues. The CDR3, as DNA: TGTGCCAGCAGTTCGGGAAGACGGAGCTCCTACGAGCAGTACTTC. Its translation is CASSSGRRSSYEQYF.

This clone was seen a handful of times. The rearrangement uses TRBV7-2 and TRBJ2-2; possibly TRBD1 for D (5 bases). In germline, CDR1 is SGHTA, CDR2 FQGNSA. V was pared by 0 bases and J by 7 bases, with 9 bases between. The CDR3 has 14 amino acids. CDR3: CASSLAGRHGELFF. For the CDR3, the DNA is TGTGCCAGCAGCTTAGCGGGGCGTCACGGGGAGCTGTTTTTT.

V and J are TRBV4-1 and TRBJ1-1; TRBD1 is a possible D gene (5 bases). V was shortened by 4 bases and J by 3 bases, with 18 bases between the two germline ends. Germline V lookup: CDR1 MGHRA, CDR2 YSYEKL. The CDR3 has 16 amino acids. The DNA for the CDR3 is TGCGCCAGCAGCCCGAGTTTTAGGGGCAGGGACACTGAAGCTTTCTTT. Its protein product is CASSPSFRGRDTEAFF.

The table lists this clone with a few counts. V gene TRBV18 combines with J gene TRBJ1-1; D may be TRBD1 (5 bases). This CDR3 contains 15 residues. Trimming removed 3 bases from V and 0 bases from J, with 11 bases in between. CDR1 KGHSH and CDR2 LQKENI come from the germline V gene. Here the CDR3 DNA reads TGTGCCAGCTCACCTCCCGGGACGGTGAACACTGAAGCTTTCTTT. This translates into CASSPPGTVNTEAFF.

The CDR3 DNA reads TGTGCCTGGAGTGGACAGGGGAGAACAGATACGCAGTATTTT. Its protein is CAWSGQGRTDTQYF. The chain recombines TRBV30 with TRBJ2-3, with 8 nucleotides matching TRBD1. Per germline, CDR1 GTSNPN and CDR2 SVGIG (reference sequence). Trimming took 1 base from V and 3 from J; bases not matched to a gene: 3. The CDR3 is 14 amino acids.

This clone was counted a few times. The chain employs TRBV4-2 and TRBJ1-1, with no clear D. CDR3 length: 13 amino acids. Germline V gene data show CDR1 as LGHNA and CDR2 as YNFKEQ. The V end was cut by 5 bases, the J end by 0 bases, with 7 bases between. The CDR3 bases are TGTGCCAGCAGCTCCGACTTGAACACTGAAGCTTTCTTT. Encoded protein: CASSSDLNTEAFF.

The chain has TRBV25-1 and TRBJ2-1; 9 bases match TRBD2. CDR1 is MGHDK and CDR2 is SYGVNS in the germline V gene. Trimming removed 0 bases from V and 10 bases from J; junction bases left unmatched: 13. The CDR3 is made up of 17 amino acids. The CDR3 sequence: CASSEYAAGGPGKEQFF. DNA for the CDR3: TGTGCCAGCAGTGAATACGCTGCGGGAGGGCCGGGCAAAGAGCAGTTCTTC. Supplemented by reference TRBV25-1 and TRBJ2-1, the full variable domain reads EADIYQTPRYLVIGTGKKITLECSQTMGHDKMYWYQQDPGMELHLIHYSYGVNSTEKGDLSSESTVSRIRTEHFPLTLESARPSHTSQYLCASSEYAAGGPGKEQFFGPGTRLTVL.

A few counts support this clone. The chain employs TRBV30 and TRBJ2-1; 7 positions match TRBD2. The CDR3 has 15 amino acids. Trimming at V came to 1 base and at J to 0 bases, leaving 3 bases not matched to a gene. Germline V gene sequence: CDR1 GTSNPN, CDR2 SVGIG (reference sequence). DNA of the CDR3: TGTGCCTGGAGTGAAGCGGGACGCTCCTACAATGAGCAGTTCTTC. It yields the protein CAWSEAGRSYNEQFF.

This rearrangement joins TRBV7-2 to TRBJ2-7, with TRBD1 as a possible D gene (5 bases). Germline values: CDR1 SGHTA, CDR2 FQGNSA. Trimming left V 1 base short and J 3 bases short, with 13 bases between. This CDR3 has 15 amino acids. CDR3 DNA sequence: TGTGCCAGCAGCTTAGGATCTGGGGCAAACTACGAGCAGTACTTC. Translated: CASSLGSGANYEQYF.

In this sample, this clone turned up a few times. This chain uses TRBV30 with TRBJ2-1; TRBD2 agrees at 14 bases. With V trimmed by 4 bases and J by 7 bases, 6 bases remained unmatched. There are 15 residues in the CDR3. Germline loops: CDR1 GTSNPN, CDR2 SVGIG (reference sequence). The CDR3: CAWTPGLAGANEQFF. The CDR3 bases are TGTGCCTGGACGCCGGGACTAGCGGGGGCGAATGAGCAGTTCTTC.

The chain links TRBV30 to TRBJ2-3, with TRBD2 identical over 9 bases. The CDR3 covers 13 residues. Germline CDR1 GTSNPN, CDR2 SVGIG (reference sequence). V lost 3 bases, J lost 4 bases, and 2 bases stayed unmatched. The CDR3 loop is CAWRRTSADTQYF. Here the CDR3 DNA reads TGTGCCTGGAGACGGACTAGCGCAGATACGCAGTATTTT.

The chain has TRBV5-4 and TRBJ2-3; D gene uncertain. This CDR3 has 13 amino acids. The V and J ends lost 3 bases and 6 bases respectively, with 11 bases between them. Germline values: CDR1 SGHNT, CDR2 YYREEE (reference sequence). For the CDR3, the DNA is TGTGCCAGCAGCTCCCCAACCGGGGATACGCAGTATTTT. Amino acids: CASSSPTGDTQYF.

Only a few counts were recorded for this clone. The V call is TRBV28, the J call TRBJ1-1; D possibly corresponds to TRBD1 (5 bases). The CDR3 contains 13 residues. The V gene's germline CDR1 is MDHEN and CDR2 SYDVKM. Trimming left V 8 bases short and J 0 bases short, with 10 bases between. The CDR3 DNA follows: TGTGCCAGCCTCCAGGACATGAACACTGAAGCTTTCTTT. Residues: CASLQDMNTEAFF.

The chain joins TRBV2 to TRBJ2-6; D is undetermined. The CDR3 length is 15 residues. CDR1 is SNHLY and CDR2 is FYNNEI in the germline V gene. Trimming took 5 bases from V and 4 from J, leaving 12 bases between them. In DNA, the CDR3 is TGTGCCAGCAGTCCCGGAAGTCGGGGGGCCAACGTCCTGACTTTC. Translated: CASSPGSRGANVLTF.

The sample holds a few counts of this clone. This chain connects TRBV29-1 to TRBJ2-7, with 7 bases fitting TRBD2. CDR3 length equals 12 residues. V lost 4 bases, J lost 5 bases, and 5 bases stayed unmatched. CDR1 is SQVTM, CDR2 ANQGSEA, per germline. In DNA, the CDR3 is TGCAGCGTTGCGGGACTAATCCACGAGCAGTACTTC. Translating it yields CSVAGLIHEQYF.

The rearrangement uses TRBV6-1 and TRBJ1-1; possible D gene TRBD1, 5 bases. The CDR3 is made up of 13 amino acids. V was trimmed by 5 bases and J by 5 bases, leaving 12 bases between them. The germline V gene encodes CDR1 MNHNS and CDR2 SASEGT. Here the CDR3 DNA reads TGTGCCAGCAGTACAGGTTTACGGACTGAAGCTTTCTTT. Translating gives CASSTGLRTEAFF.

This clone was counted a few times. The J gene is TRBJ2-1, the V gene TRBV18; D gene uncertain. Trimming left V 3 bases short and J 8 bases short, with 11 bases between. From germline, CDR1 is KGHSH and CDR2 LQKENI. This CDR3 region has 13 residues. CDR3 in amino acids: CASSPPAGDEQFF. The CDR3 DNA sequence: TGTGCCAGCTCACCCCCGGCTGGCGATGAGCAGTTCTTC.

This clone was observed a handful of times. V and J are TRBV2 and TRBJ1-5, with a possible D match to TRBD1 (5 bases). Germline lookup yields CDR1 SNHLY and CDR2 FYNNEI. This CDR3 contains 15 residues. V lost 7 bases to trimming and J lost 0 bases, with 13 bases between them. The CDR3 DNA follows: TGTGCCAGCACCCTGTGGGGGGGTAGCAATCAGCCCCAGCATTTT. Translated: CASTLWGGSNQPQHF.

This chain uses TRBV15 with TRBJ1-2; a possible D gene is TRBD1 (6 bases). This CDR3 region has 15 residues. Trimming left V 0 bases short and J 3 bases short, with 11 bases between. Germline V gene lookup returns CDR1 LNHNV and CDR2 YYDKDF (reference sequence). The CDR3 nucleotides read TGTGCCACCAGCAGAGATCTGCGACAGGACTATGGCTACACCTTC. It specifies CATSRDLRQDYGYTF.

This sequence joins TRBV6-1 and TRBJ1-4, with D possibly being TRBD1 (5 bases). This CDR3 has 14 residues. V lost 7 bases to trimming and J lost 8 bases, with 17 bases between them. Germline CDR1 reads MNHNS; CDR2 reads SASEGT. The CDR3 spells CASKREVGVEKLFF. In nucleotides, the CDR3 is TGTGCCAGCAAACGGGAGGTAGGGGTCGAAAAACTGTTTTTT.

This sequence joins TRBV29-1 and TRBJ2-3; D uncertain. Trimming pared 0 bases from V and 6 bases from J, leaving 16 bases between. This CDR3 comprises 15 residues. The germline V gene has CDR1 SQVTM and CDR2 ANQGSEA. The CDR3 here is CSVEDPAAPRDTQYF. The CDR3 coding sequence is TGCAGCGTTGAAGATCCCGCCGCTCCACGGGATACGCAGTATTTT.

In this sample, this clone turned up a few times. The genes are TRBV5-6 and TRBJ1-5, with 7 bases that match TRBD1. The CDR3 spans 15 residues. The V and J ends lost 5 bases and 4 bases, in that order; junction bases with no gene match: 9. Germline CDR1 SGHDT, CDR2 YYEEEE. The CDR3 bases are TGTGCCAGCAGTAGGAGGGGGCGAGTGAATCAGCCCCAGCATTTT. Residues: CASSRRGRVNQPQHF. Using reference TRBV5-6 and TRBJ1-5 for the parts outside the CDR3, the full variable domain is DAGVTQSPTHLIKTRGQQVTLRCSPKSGHDTVSWYQQALGQGPQFIFQYYEEEERQRGNFPDRFSGHQFPNYSSELNVNALLLGDSALYLCASSRRGRVNQPQHFGDGTRLSIL.

This clone came up a few times. The rearrangement links TRBV4-3 to TRBJ2-1; 7 bases match TRBD2. V was clipped by 0 bases and J by 0 bases; unmatched bases: 2. Germline lookup yields CDR1 LGHNA and CDR2 YSLEER. This CDR3 spans 16 amino acids. This chain's CDR3 is CASSQDGGGSYNEQFF. The CDR3 region has the DNA TGCGCCAGCAGCCAAGACGGCGGGGGCTCCTACAATGAGCAGTTCTTC.

The chain employs TRBV28 and TRBJ2-5, with 7 bases aligning to TRBD2. The CDR3 covers 14 residues. CDR1 is MDHEN, CDR2 SYDVKM, per germline. V lost 2 bases, J lost 3 bases, and 3 bases stayed unmatched. DNA of the CDR3: TGTGCCAGCAGTTTAGGGACTATCGAAGAGACCCAGTACTTC. Translating gives CASSLGTIEETQYF. The whole variable domain, remainder taken from reference TRBV28 and TRBJ2-5, is DVKVTQSSRYLVKRTGEKVFLECVQDMDHENMFWYRQDPGLGLRLIYFSYDVKMKEKGDIPEGYSVSREKKERFSLILESASTNQTSMYLCASSLGTIEETQYFGPGTRLLVL.

V is TRBV20-1 and J is TRBJ2-5; no clear D. This CDR3 has 10 amino acids. The germline CDR1 and CDR2 sequences are DFQATT and SNEGSKA (reference sequence). V dropped 4 bases and J dropped 9 bases, with 9 bases sitting between them. CDR3 loop: CSAIKGPQYF. CDR3 DNA sequence: TGCAGTGCTATCAAGGGCCCCCAGTACTTC.